This T cell receptor beta chain comes out of a study of memory B cells and T cells in multiple sclerosis. Overall study findings and caveats: Compartments had unequal clone-set sizes, affecting shared clonotype counts.

Using immunoSEQ multiplex PCR, the repertoire was profiled, and TCRdb retains in-frame clones only, with some absent. The repertoire holds over 35,000 clones, with around 79% as singletons. Trimming cost V 7 bases and J 1 base, with 7 bases left between them. CDR1 and CDR2 (germline): MNHEY, SMNVEV (reference sequence). The CDR3 covers 12 residues. Stimulus-free culture yielded autoproliferating CFSE-dim and non-proliferating CFSE-high T cells, each sequenced separately. Cultures began with some 52 million CFSE-labeled PBMCs, unstimulated for roughly 7 days, with replicate wells pooled. Points on this clone: Antigen unknown.

This TCR was sampled from a human donor with multiple sclerosis. Sequencing was carried out using PBMCs from blood kept in culture. V usage is TRBV27 and J usage is TRBJ1-1; D unclear. As DNA, the CDR3 is TGTGCCAGCATTGCCCGGAACACTGAAGCTTTCTTT. Translation: CASIARNTEAFF.